This TCR beta chain derives from a study of identifying expanded T cells in peripheral blood. General observations from the study: Across healthy donors, higher total template counts meant significantly greater approximately 2-week count variance. Technical replicates showed around 1.2 changed clones; around 2 weeks about 16.4; four weeks 19.

Healthy donors had no documented immune events, such as infections, while sampled. V lost 5 bases to trimming and J lost 2 bases, with 9 bases between them. CDR1 and CDR2 from the germline V gene are SQVTM and ANQGSEA. This CDR3 has 12 residues. Concerning this clone itself: Its antigen is undetermined.

TCRdb keeps only in-frame clones here, not all; method: immunoSEQ multiplex PCR. The data hold around 100,000 clones, with around 90% observed a single time. The sample taken for sequencing was blood. This receptor was obtained from a person aged 18 to 70 in good health. The chain joins TRBV29-1 to TRBJ1-2; maybe TRBD1 (5 bases). The CDR3 reads CSVSDINYGYTF. The DNA of the CDR3 is TGCAGCGTTTCGGACATAAACTATGGCTACACCTTC.